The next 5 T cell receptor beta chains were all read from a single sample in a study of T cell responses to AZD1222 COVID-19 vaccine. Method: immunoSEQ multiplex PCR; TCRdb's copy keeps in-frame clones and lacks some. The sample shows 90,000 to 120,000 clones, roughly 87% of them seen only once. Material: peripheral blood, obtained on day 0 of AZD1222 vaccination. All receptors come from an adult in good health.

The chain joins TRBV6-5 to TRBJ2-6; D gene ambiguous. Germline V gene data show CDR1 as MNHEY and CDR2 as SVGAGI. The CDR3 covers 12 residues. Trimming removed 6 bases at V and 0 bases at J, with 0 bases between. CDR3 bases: TGTGCCAGCAGCTCTGGGGCCAACGTCCTGACTTTC. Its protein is CASSSGANVLTF.

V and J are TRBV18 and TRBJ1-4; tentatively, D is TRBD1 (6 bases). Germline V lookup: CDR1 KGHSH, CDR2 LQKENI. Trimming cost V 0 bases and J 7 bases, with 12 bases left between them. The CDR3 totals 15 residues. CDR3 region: CASSPPGQSIEKLFF. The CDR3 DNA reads TGTGCCAGCTCACCACCCGGACAGTCAATTGAAAAACTGTTTTTT.

The CDR3 reads CATSRDPGGGTEAFF. DNA for the CDR3: TGTGCCACCAGCAGAGATCCGGGGGGAGGCACTGAAGCTTTCTTT. This sequence joins TRBV15 and TRBJ1-1; a possible D gene is TRBD1 (5 bases). Per germline, CDR1 LNHNV and CDR2 YYDKDF (reference sequence). The CDR3 consists of 15 residues. V was clipped by 0 bases and J by 4 bases, with 12 bases between them.

The CDR3 nucleotides read TGTGCCAGCTCACCACCTGGGACAGGGAATCAGCCCCAGCATTTT. Translating gives CASSPPGTGNQPQHF. The V and J genes are TRBV18 and TRBJ1-5, with 9 nucleotides matching TRBD1. The V gene's germline CDR1 is KGHSH and CDR2 LQKENI. V lost 0 bases to trimming and J lost 4 bases; unmatched junction nucleotides: 1. This CDR3 has 15 amino acids.

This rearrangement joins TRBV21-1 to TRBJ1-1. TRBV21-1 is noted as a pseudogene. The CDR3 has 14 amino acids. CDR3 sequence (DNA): TGTGCCAGCAGCAAAGCAGTGGGCGGCACTGAAGCTTTCTTT. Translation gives CASSKAVGGTEAFF.